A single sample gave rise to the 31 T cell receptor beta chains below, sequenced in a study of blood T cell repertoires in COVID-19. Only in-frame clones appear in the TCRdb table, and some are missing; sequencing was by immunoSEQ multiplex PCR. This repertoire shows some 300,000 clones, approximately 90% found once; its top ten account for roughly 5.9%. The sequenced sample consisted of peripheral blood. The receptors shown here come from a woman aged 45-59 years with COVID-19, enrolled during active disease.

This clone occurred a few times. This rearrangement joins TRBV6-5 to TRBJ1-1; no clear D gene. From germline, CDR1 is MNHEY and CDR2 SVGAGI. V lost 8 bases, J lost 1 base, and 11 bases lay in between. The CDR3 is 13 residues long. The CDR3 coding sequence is TGTGCCAGCTATCAACCGGGGAACACTGAAGCTTTCTTT. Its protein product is CASYQPGNTEAFF.

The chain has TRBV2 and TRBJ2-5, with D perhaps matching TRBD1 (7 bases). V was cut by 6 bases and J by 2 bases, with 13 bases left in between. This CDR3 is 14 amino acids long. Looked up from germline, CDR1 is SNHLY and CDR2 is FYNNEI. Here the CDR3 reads CASRWQGGQETQYF. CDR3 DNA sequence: TGTGCCAGCAGGTGGCAGGGGGGTCAAGAGACCCAGTACTTC.

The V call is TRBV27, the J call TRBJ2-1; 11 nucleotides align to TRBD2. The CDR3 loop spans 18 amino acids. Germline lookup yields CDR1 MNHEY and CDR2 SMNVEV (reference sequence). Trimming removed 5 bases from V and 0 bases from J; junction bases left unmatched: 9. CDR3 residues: CASSIPVAGGPSYNEQFF. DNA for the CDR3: TGTGCCAGCAGTATACCGGTAGCGGGAGGGCCCTCCTACAATGAGCAGTTCTTC.

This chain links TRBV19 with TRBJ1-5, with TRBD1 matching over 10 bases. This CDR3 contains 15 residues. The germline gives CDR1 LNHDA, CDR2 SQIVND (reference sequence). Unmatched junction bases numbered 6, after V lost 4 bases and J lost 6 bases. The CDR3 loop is CASSTGQGLGQPQHF. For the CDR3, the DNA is TGTGCCAGTAGTACGGGACAGGGGTTGGGTCAGCCCCAGCATTTT. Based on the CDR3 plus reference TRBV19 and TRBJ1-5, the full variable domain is DGGITQSPKYLFRKEGQNVTLSCEQNLNHDAMYWYRQDPGQGLRLIYYSQIVNDFQKGDIAEGYSVSREKKESFPLTVTSAQKNPTAFYLCASSTGQGLGQPQHFGDGTRLSIL.

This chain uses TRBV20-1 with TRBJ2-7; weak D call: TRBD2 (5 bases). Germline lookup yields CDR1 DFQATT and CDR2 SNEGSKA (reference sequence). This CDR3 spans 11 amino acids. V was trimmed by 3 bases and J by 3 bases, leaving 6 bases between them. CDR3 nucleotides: TGCAGTGCTAGGCGGGTCTACGAGCAGTACTTC. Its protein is CSARRVYEQYF.

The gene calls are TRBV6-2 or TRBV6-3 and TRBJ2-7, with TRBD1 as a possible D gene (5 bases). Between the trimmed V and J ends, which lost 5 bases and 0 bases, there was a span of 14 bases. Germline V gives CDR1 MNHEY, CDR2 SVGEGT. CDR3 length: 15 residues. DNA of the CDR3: TGTGCCAGCAGTCGAACAGGCGCCCTCTCCTACGAGCAGTACTTC. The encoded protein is CASSRTGALSYEQYF.

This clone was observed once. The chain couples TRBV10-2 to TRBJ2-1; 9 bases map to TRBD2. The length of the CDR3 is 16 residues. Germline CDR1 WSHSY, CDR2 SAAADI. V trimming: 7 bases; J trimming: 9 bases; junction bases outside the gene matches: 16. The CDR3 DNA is TGCGCCAGCATCCCGAGCGGGGGGACGGGATACGTTGAGCAGTTCTTC. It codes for CASIPSGGTGYVEQFF.

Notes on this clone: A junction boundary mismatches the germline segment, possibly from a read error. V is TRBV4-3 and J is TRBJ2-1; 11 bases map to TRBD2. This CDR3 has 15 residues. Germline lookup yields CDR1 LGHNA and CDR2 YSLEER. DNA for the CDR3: TGCGCCAGCAGCCAAACTAGCGGGAGAAGATTGGAGCTGTTCTTC. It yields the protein CASSQTSGRRLELFF.

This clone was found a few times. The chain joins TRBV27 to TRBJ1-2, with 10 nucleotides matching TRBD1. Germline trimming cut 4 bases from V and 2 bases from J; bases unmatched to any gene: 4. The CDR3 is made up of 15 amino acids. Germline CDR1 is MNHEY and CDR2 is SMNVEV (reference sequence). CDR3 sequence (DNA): TGTGCCAGCAGTTCCCCGGGACAGGGGAACTATGGCTACACCTTC. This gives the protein CASSSPGQGNYGYTF.

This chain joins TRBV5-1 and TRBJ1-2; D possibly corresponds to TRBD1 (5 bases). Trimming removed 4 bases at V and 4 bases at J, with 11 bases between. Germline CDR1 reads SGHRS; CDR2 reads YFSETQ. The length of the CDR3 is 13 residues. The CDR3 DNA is TGCGCCAGCAGCCAGGGACTGAGCTATGGCTACACCTTC. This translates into CASSQGLSYGYTF. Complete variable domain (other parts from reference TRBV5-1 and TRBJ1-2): KAGVTQTPRYLIKTRGQQVTLSCSPISGHRSVSWYQQTPGQGLQFLFEYFSETQRNKGNFPGRFSGRQFSNSRSEMNVSTLELGDSALYLCASSQGLSYGYTFGSGTRLTVV.

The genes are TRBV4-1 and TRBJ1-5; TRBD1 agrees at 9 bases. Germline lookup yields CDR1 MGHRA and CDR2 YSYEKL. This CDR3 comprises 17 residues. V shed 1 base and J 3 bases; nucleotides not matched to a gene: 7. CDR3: CASSQAGTGRDNQPQHF. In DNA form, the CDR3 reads TGCGCCAGCAGCCAAGCCGGGACAGGGAGGGACAATCAGCCCCAGCATTTT.

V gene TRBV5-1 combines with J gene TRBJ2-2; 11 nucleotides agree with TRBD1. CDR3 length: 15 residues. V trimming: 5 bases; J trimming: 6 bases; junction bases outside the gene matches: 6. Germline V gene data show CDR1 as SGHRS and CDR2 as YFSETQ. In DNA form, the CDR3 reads TGCGCCAGCAGTCGGACAGGGGGCATCGCCGGGGAGCTGTTTTTT. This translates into CASSRTGGIAGELFF.

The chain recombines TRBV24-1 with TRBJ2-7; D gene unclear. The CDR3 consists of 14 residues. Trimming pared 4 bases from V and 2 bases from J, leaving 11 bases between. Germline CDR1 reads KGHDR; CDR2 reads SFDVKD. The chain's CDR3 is CATSDPYKPYEQYF. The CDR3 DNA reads TGTGCCACCAGTGACCCCTATAAACCCTACGAGCAGTACTTC.

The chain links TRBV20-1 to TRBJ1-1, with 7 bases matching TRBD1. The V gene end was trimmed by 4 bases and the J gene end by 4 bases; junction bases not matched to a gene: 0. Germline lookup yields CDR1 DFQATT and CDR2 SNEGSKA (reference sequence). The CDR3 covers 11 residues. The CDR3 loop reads CSATGGTEAFF. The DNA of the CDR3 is TGCAGTGCTACAGGGGGCACTGAAGCTTTCTTT.

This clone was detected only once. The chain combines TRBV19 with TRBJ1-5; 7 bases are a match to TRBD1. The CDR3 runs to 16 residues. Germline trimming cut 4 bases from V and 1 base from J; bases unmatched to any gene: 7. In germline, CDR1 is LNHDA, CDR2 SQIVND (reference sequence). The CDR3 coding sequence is TGTGCCAGTAGTAAGGGACAGCTTGGGAGCAATCAGCCCCAGCATTTT. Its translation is CASSKGQLGSNQPQHF.

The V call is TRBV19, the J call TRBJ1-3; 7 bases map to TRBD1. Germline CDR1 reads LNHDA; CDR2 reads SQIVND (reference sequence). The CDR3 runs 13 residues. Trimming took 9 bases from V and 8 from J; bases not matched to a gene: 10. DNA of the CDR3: TGTGCCAGCCAAGAGACAGGGTATGACACCATATATTTT. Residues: CASQETGYDTIYF.

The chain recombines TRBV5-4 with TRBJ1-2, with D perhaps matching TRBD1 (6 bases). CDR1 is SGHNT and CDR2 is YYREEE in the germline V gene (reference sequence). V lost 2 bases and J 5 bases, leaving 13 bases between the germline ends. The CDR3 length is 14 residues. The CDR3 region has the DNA TGTGCCAGCAGCTTATTCAGACAGGATTATGGCTACACCTTC. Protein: CASSLFRQDYGYTF.

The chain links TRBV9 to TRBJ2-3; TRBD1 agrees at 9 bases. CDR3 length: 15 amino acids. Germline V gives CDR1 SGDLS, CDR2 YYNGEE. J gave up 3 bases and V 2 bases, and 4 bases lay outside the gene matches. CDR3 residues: CASSVTGGWTDTQYF. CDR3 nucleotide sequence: TGTGCCAGCAGCGTGACAGGGGGGTGGACAGATACGCAGTATTTT. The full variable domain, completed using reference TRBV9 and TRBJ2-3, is DSGVTQTPKHLITATGQRVTLRCSPRSGDLSVYWYQQSLDQGLQFLIQYYNGEERAKGNILERFSAQQFPDLHSELNLSSLELGDSALYFCASSVTGGWTDTQYFGPGTRLTVL.

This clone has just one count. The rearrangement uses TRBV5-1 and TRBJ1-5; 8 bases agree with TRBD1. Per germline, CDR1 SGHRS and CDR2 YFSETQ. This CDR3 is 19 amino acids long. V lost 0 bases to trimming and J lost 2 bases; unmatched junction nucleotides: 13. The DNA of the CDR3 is TGCGCCAGCAGCTTGGGCGGGACAGGCGCGGGAAATGGCAATCAGCCCCAGCATTTT. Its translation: CASSLGGTGAGNGNQPQHF. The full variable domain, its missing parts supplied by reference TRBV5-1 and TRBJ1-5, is KAGVTQTPRYLIKTRGQQVTLSCSPISGHRSVSWYQQTPGQGLQFLFEYFSETQRNKGNFPGRFSGRQFSNSRSEMNVSTLELGDSALYLCASSLGGTGAGNGNQPQHFGDGTRLSIL.

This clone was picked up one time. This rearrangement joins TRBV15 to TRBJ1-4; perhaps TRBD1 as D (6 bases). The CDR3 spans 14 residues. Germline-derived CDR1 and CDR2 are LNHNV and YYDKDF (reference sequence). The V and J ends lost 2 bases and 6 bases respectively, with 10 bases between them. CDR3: CATSRPGVYEKLFF. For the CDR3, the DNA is TGTGCCACCAGCAGACCAGGGGTGTATGAAAAACTGTTTTTT.

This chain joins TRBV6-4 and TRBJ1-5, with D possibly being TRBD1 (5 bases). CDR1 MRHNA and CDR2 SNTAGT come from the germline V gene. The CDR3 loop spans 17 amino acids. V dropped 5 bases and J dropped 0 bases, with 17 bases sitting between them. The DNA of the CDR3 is TGTGCCAGCAGTCCCCAGGACATCTGTTATAGCAATCAGCCCCAGCATTTT. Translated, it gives CASSPQDICYSNQPQHF.

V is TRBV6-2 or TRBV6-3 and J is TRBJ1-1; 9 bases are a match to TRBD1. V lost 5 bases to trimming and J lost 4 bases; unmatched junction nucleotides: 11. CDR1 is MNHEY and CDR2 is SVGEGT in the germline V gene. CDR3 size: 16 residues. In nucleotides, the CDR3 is TGTGCCAGCAGTCTCACGAGGGACAGGGCGGTCACTGAAGCTTTCTTT. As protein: CASSLTRDRAVTEAFF.

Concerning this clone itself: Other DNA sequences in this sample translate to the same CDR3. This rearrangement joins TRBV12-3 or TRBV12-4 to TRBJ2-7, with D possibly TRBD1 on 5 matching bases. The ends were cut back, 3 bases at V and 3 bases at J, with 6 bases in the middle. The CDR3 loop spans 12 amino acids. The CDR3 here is CASSLTVYEQYF. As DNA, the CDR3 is TGTGCCAGCAGTTTGACAGTCTACGAGCAGTACTTC.

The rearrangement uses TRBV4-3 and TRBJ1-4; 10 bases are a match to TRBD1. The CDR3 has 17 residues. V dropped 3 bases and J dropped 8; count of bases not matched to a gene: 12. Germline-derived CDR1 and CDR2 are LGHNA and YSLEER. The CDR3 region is CASSQGETDRGAEKLFF. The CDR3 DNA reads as TGCGCCAGCAGCCAGGGGGAGACGGACAGGGGGGCGGAAAAACTGTTTTTT.

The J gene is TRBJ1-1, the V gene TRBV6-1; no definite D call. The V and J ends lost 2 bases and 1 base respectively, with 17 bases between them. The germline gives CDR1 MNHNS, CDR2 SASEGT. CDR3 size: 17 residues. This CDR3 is CASSERTQTHRNTEAFF. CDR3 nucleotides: TGTGCCAGCAGTGAACGAACGCAAACACACAGGAACACTGAAGCTTTCTTT.

The chain's CDR3 is CASSPRGQNQPQHF. DNA of the CDR3: TGTGCCAGCAGTCCCAGAGGTCAGAATCAGCCCCAGCATTTT. The chain carries TRBV6-6 and TRBJ1-5, with D unresolved. Germline V lookup: CDR1 MNHNY, CDR2 SVGAGI (reference sequence). Trimming left V 5 bases short and J 4 bases short, with 12 bases between. CDR3 size: 14 residues.

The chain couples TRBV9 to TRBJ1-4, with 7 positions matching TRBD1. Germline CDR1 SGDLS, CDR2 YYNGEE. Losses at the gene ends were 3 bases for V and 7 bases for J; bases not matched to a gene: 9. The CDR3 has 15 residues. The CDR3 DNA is TGTGCCAGCAGCGGAGAACAGGGGACCCTTGAAAAACTGTTTTTT. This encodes CASSGEQGTLEKLFF.

The CDR3 nucleotides read TGTGCCAGCAGCCAACGGACAGGGGCCGGCTACACCTTC. Translated: CASSQRTGAGYTF. V gene TRBV3-1 (or the pseudogene TRBV3-2) combines with J gene TRBJ1-2, with 9 bases lining up with TRBD1. The CDR3 is 13 amino acids. With 2 bases clipped from V and 8 bases from J, the junction kept 3 bases outside the gene matches. The germline gives CDR1 LGHDT, CDR2 YNNKEL (reference sequence).

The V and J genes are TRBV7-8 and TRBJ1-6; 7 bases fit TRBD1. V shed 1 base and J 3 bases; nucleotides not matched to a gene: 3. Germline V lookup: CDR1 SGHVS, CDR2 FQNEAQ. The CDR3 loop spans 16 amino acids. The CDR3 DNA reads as TGTGCCAGCAGCTTAGTTTCAGGGGGCTATAATTCACCCCTCCACTTT. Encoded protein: CASSLVSGGYNSPLHF.

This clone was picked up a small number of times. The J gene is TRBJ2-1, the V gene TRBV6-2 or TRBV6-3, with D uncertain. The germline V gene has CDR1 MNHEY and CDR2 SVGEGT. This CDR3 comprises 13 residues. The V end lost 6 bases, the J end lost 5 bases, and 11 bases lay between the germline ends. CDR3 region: CASSSGSHNEQFF. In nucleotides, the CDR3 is TGTGCCAGCAGCTCCGGTTCCCACAATGAGCAGTTCTTC.

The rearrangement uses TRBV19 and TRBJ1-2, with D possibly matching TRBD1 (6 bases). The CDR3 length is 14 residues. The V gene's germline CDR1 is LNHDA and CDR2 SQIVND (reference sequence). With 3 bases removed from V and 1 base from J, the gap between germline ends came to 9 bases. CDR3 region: CASSIGGLNYGYTF. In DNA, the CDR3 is TGTGCCAGTAGTATCGGGGGGCTTAACTATGGCTACACCTTC.